The 6 T cell receptor beta chains presented below share a single source sample, sequenced in a study of PD-1 blockade in classical Hodgkin lymphoma. Only in-frame clones appear in the TCRdb table, and some are missing; sequencing was by immunoSEQ multiplex PCR. The sample records about 33,000 clones, under 75% being singletons. Sample time point: cycle 4 day 1 (C4D1), after 5 to 7 weeks of nivolumab. All trial patients relapsed after autologous stem cell transplantation. The sample was peripheral blood mononuclear cells (PBMCs), taken before the fourth cycle of nivolumab. Source of these receptors: a human donor with classical Hodgkin lymphoma.

Written as DNA, the CDR3 is TGCAGCGTTGCTAGCAGGTGGGGACAAGAGACCCAGTACTTC. It yields the protein CSVASRWGQETQYF. The V and J genes are TRBV29-1 and TRBJ2-5; a weak D match, TRBD2 (5 bases). CDR1 is SQVTM, CDR2 ANQGSEA, per germline. This CDR3 has 14 amino acids. Trimming removed 4 bases at V and 2 bases at J, with 14 bases between.

In this sample, this clone turned up once. V is TRBV6-1 and J is TRBJ2-3; 9 bases are shared with TRBD1. CDR3 length equals 17 residues. Trimming took 2 bases from V and 4 from J; bases not matched to a gene: 10. Looked up from germline, CDR1 is MNHNS and CDR2 is SASEGT. The chain's CDR3 is CASSEKVVGQGSDTQYF. The CDR3 DNA reads TGTGCCAGCAGTGAAAAGGTGGTAGGACAGGGGTCAGATACGCAGTATTTT.

The J gene is TRBJ1-2, the V gene TRBV7-8; a weak D match, TRBD1 (5 bases). Germline assignment: CDR1 SGHVS and CDR2 FQNEAQ. Trimming stripped 5 bases from V and 3 bases from J, with 16 bases between. This CDR3 is 15 amino acids long. CDR3 in amino acids: CASSPRDLSYYGYTF. The CDR3 nucleotides read TGTGCCAGCAGCCCAAGGGACCTCTCTTACTATGGCTACACCTTC.

V and J are TRBV7-8 and TRBJ2-1; 9 bases match TRBD2. With 1 base clipped from V and 0 bases from J, the junction kept 13 bases outside the gene matches. The germline V gene encodes CDR1 SGHVS and CDR2 FQNEAQ. This CDR3 contains 20 residues. CDR3 protein: CASSLVGGREPTSSYNEQFF. The CDR3 DNA reads as TGTGCCAGCAGCTTAGTGGGCGGGAGGGAACCTACTAGCTCCTACAATGAGCAGTTCTTC.

J is TRBJ2-5 and V is TRBV7-3; 8 bases are a match to TRBD2. CDR1 and CDR2 from the germline V gene are SGHTA and FQGTGA. The CDR3 is 15 amino acids. With 4 bases clipped from V and 3 bases from J, the junction kept 7 bases outside the gene matches. The CDR3 DNA reads as TGTGCCAGCAGCTCGGGCGGGAGGAGGGAAGAGACCCAGTACTTC. Translation: CASSSGGRREETQYF. The full variable domain, with the rest looked up from reference TRBV7-3 and TRBJ2-5, is GAGVSQTPSNKVTEKGKYVELRCDPISGHTALYWYRQSLGQGPEFLIYFQGTGAADDSGLPNDRFFAVRPEGSVSTLKIQRTERGDSAVYLCASSSGGRREETQYFGPGTRLLVL.

This clone occurred a few times. The chain is built from TRBV23-1 and TRBJ1-2; no clear D. Being an ORF, TRBV23-1 has a function that is uncertain. The CDR3 runs to 12 residues. V was cut by 2 bases and J by 6 bases, with 7 bases left in between. The CDR3 nucleotides are TGCGCCAGCAGTCAACCCTCGGATGGCTACACCTTC. Amino acid sequence: CASSQPSDGYTF.